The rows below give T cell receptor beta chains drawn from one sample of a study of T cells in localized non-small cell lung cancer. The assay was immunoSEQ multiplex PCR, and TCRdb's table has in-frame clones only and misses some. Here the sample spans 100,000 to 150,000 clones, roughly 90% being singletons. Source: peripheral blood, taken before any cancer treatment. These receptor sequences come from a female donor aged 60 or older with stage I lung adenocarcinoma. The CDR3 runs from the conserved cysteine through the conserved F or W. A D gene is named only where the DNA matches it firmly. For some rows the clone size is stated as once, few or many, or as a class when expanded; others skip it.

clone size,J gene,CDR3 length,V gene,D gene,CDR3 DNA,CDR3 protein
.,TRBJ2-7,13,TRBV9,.,TGTGCCAGCAGCGTATCGAGCTGGGACGAGCAGTACTTC,CASSVSSWDEQYF
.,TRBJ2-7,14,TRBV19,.,TGTGCCAGTACCCCAGCGGGCTACCCCTACGAGCAGTACTTC,CASTPAGYPYEQYF
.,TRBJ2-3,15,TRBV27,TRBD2,TGTGCCAGCAGCACCTTAGCGGGAGGCACAGATACGCAGTATTTT,CASSTLAGGTDTQYF
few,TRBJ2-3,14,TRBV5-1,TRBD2,TGCGCCAGCAGCTCGAGGGAGGGCGTTGATACGCAGTATTTT,CASSSREGVDTQYF
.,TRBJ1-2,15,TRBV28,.,TGTGCCAGCAGTCGTAGACTGAGGGCTAACTATGGCTACACCTTC,CASSRRLRANYGYTF
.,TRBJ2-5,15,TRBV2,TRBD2,TGTGCCAGCAGCGCAGGGACTAGCGGGCAAGAGACCCAGTACTTC,CASSAGTSGQETQYF
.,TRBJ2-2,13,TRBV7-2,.,TGTGCCAGCAGCCCCCGGACCACCGGGGAGCTGTTTTTT,CASSPRTTGELFF
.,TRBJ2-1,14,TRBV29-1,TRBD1,TGCAGCGTTGAACGACAGGGATCTTACAATGAGCAGTTCTTC,CSVERQGSYNEQFF
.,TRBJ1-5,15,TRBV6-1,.,TGTGCCAGCAGTGAATATAAGGGCCTCAATCAGCCCCAGCATTTT,CASSEYKGLNQPQHF
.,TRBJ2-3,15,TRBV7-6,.,TGTGCCAGCAGTTTTCAAAGCGGAAGCACAGATACGCAGTATTTT,CASSFQSGSTDTQYF
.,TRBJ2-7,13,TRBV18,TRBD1,TGTGCCAGCTCACCGGGACAGAGTAACGAGCAGTACTTC,CASSPGQSNEQYF
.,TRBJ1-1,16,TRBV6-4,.,TGTGCCAGCAGTGACGTCAAGGGGGACCTTAACACTGAAGCTTTCTTT,CASSDVKGDLNTEAFF
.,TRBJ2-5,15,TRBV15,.,TGTGCCACCAGCAGAAATCCCGGGCCCCAAGAGACCCAGTACTTC,CATSRNPGPQETQYF
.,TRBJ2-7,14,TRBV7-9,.,TGTGCCAGCAGTTTAAGGGACCCTGATTACGAGCAGTACTTC,CASSLRDPDYEQYF
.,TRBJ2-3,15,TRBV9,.,TGTGCCAGCAGCGTAGGGACTGCCGACACAGATACGCAGTATTTT,CASSVGTADTDTQYF
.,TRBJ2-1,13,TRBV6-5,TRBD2,TGTGCCAGCACATCGACTAGCGGAAATGAGCAGTTCTTC,CASTSTSGNEQFF
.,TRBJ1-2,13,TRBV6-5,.,TGTGCCAGCAGCCAGCAGGGGCAATATGGCTACACCTTC,CASSQQGQYGYTF
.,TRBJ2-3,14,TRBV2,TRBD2,TGTGCCACAAGACTAGCGGGAGCAGCAGATACGCAGTATTTT,CATRLAGAADTQYF
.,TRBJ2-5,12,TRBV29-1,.,TGCAGCGTTGAGGGTAGCGGAGAGACCCAGTACTTC,CSVEGSGETQYF
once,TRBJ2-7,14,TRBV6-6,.,TGTGCCAGCACCCTGAACAGCGGTTCCTACGAGCAGTACTTC,CASTLNSGSYEQYF
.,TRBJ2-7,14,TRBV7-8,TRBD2,TGTGCCAGCACCGATAGCGGGACTTTGTCGGAGCAGTACTTC,CASTDSGTLSEQYF
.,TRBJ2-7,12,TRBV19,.,TGTGCCAGTTCGGACACCCCCTACGAGCAGTACTTC,CASSDTPYEQYF
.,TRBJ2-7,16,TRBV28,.,TGTGCCAGCAGTTCCCGACGGGAGCCCCTCTATTACGAGCAGTACTTC,CASSSRREPLYYEQYF
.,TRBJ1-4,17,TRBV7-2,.,TGTGCCAGCAGCTTAGAAGGGTTCGGGGTTCGACAAGCAAAACTGTTTTTT,CASSLEGFGVRQAKLFF
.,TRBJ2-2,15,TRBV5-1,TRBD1,TGCGCCAGCAGGGCGACAGGGACGAACACCGGGGAGCTGTTTTTT,CASRATGTNTGELFF
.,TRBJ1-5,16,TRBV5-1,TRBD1,TGCGCCAGCAGCTTAGGACAGGGGGGTTCTGGGCAGCCCCAGCATTTT,CASSLGQGGSGQPQHF
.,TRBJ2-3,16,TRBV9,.,TGTGCCAGCAGCGTTATATCGGGCGGGGTCACAGATACGCAGTATTTT,CASSVISGGVTDTQYF
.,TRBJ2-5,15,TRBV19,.,TGTGCCAGTAGTACGTCAGTCACAGGGTTAGAGACCCAGTACTTC,CASSTSVTGLETQYF
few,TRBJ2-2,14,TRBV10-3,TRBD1,TGTGCCATCAGCGGGACAGGACGCGGCGGGGAGCTGTTTTTT,CAISGTGRGGELFF